This TCR beta chain was recovered during a study of yellow fever vaccine responses in identical twins (dated by TCRdb to 2016 to 2018). Looking at the study overall: In identical twins, the study followed T cell clones that responded to the vaccine with precision.

For CDR1 and CDR2, the germline V gene lists SQVTM and ANQGSEA. The CDR3 holds 12 amino acids from the cysteine to the phenylalanine. Only CDR3 DNA is held: 36 bases, read in frame from base 1. At the junction V is shortened by 4 bases and J by 2 bases, with 9 bases in between. Libraries were constructed by RT-PCR. These reads were obtained on an Illumina HiSeq 2500. In TCRdb, the public reads were trimmed at Q25 with fastp and aligned with MiXCR, with productive beta chains retained. Entries are consolidated by CDR3 protein sequence, retaining the most common genes and DNA. This sample lists some 4,600 distinct CDR3 sequences; 85% were detected once. The ten largest clonotypes hold around 2.9% of the sample. A remark on this clonotype: This receptor's antigen is unknown. Base-call qualities are not available, and no considerably larger clone is one nucleotide away.

The full study reports these points: According to the authors, in identical twins the way T cells responded to vaccination appeared partly convergent and partly personalized.

The rearranged segments are TRBV29-1 and TRBJ2-7, with a tentative D gene TRBD1 over 5 matching bases. This clonotype originated in a woman between 18 and 29 years old who received the yellow fever vaccine. Donor details come from another sample of the same person, matched by shared clones. Sequences were derived from T cells from blood (PBMCs), unsorted or a sorted subset (not recorded which), sampled before or after yellow fever vaccination (not recorded which). The CDR3 amino acid sequence is: CSVGGSPYEQYF. The DNA sequence is TGCAGCGTTGGGGGCAGCCCCTACGAGCAGTACTTC.